This T cell receptor (beta chain) originates from a study of blood T cell repertoires in COVID-19. At the level of the study: The United States, Italy and Spain provided the acute and convalescent COVID-19 samples. PBMCs, B-cell-depleted T cells, or T cells were the source of the cDNA or gDNA that made up the material.

Germline CDR1 reads SGDLS; CDR2 reads YYNGEE. The CDR3 runs to 16 residues. Trimming pared 0 bases from V and 0 bases from J, leaving 10 bases between. In the authors' methods: Reference gene primer amplification gave estimated nucleated cell counts. Clones were read by immunoSEQ multiplex PCR, and TCRdb kept only the in-frame ones, dropping some. V and J calls and clone size are as listed in that table; D and trimming were resolved from the DNA. This table has over 300,000 clones, more than 70% appearing once. This receptor was taken from a man in his forties with acute or convalescent COVID-19. The sample taken for sequencing was peripheral blood. The gene calls are TRBV9 and TRBJ2-1; TRBD2 is a possible D gene (5 bases). Written as DNA, the CDR3 is TGTGCCAGCAGCGTAGGTTGGAGGAGCTCCTACAATGAGCAGTTCTTC. Amino acids: CASSVGWRSSYNEQFF.